The clone carrying this TCR beta chain was found many times. Its antigen is undetermined. Per sample, a minimum of 6 million PBMCs were isolated. Extracted total RNA amounted to at least 5.5 micrograms for each sample. A second about 7 to 11 cycle PCR used barcoded and J-beta primers. TCRdb ran MiXCR on the 5' RACE reads and lists one entry per CDR3 protein. The repertoire holds over 950,000 distinct CDR3 sequences, less than 45% seen once, with 10% to 15% in the top ten. This CDR3 region has 14 residues. From germline, CDR1 is LGHNA and CDR2 YSLEER. V was cut by 5 bases and J by 0 bases, with 9 bases left in between. This entry comes from a study of blood T cells in healthy people across ages. Study-wide points: Per-million-T-cell TCR beta diversity fell roughly linearly with age.

The material sequenced was blood. The receptor was isolated from a man aged 18 to 30 in good health. The genes are TRBV4-3 and TRBJ2-3; D is unresolved. CDR3 region: CASSILGSTDTQYF. CDR3 bases: TGCGCCAGCAGCATTCTGGGGAGCACAGATACGCAGTATTTT.